This note documents a single TCR beta chain sequence. Original handling: Amplification of reference gene primers provided the estimated nucleated cell counts. TCRdb keeps only in-frame clones here, not all; method: immunoSEQ multiplex PCR. V and J calls and clone size follow that table, whereas D and trimming were derived from the DNA. The sample has 30,000 to 35,000 clones; over 70% are singletons. The record originates from a study of blood T cell repertoires in COVID-19. Germline CDR1 and CDR2: SGHDN and FVKESK. V was clipped by 2 bases and J by 4 bases, with 11 bases between them. The CDR3 has 14 residues.

The TCR sequence derives from a man aged 70 or older with COVID-19, enrolled during active disease. Sequenced sample: peripheral blood. V is TRBV14 and J is TRBJ2-5; TRBD1 might be the D (7 bases). The CDR3 sequence is CASSQNQGGETQYF. DNA of the CDR3: TGTGCCAGCAGCCAAAACCAGGGGGGAGAGACCCAGTACTTC.